This TCR beta chain was sequenced during a study of blood T cell repertoires in COVID-19. Study-level background: The origin of the acute and convalescent COVID-19 samples was the United States, Italy and Spain.

Here immunoSEQ multiplex PCR was the method, and the copy in TCRdb shows in-frame clones only, minus some. The sample lists around 390,000 clones, about 83% seen once, with roughly a tenth in the top ten. V trimming: 6 bases; J trimming: 7 bases; junction bases outside the gene matches: 2. Germline lookup yields CDR1 SNHLY and CDR2 FYNNEI. The CDR3 is 13 amino acids. The count of this clone is one. The chain links TRBV2 to TRBJ2-4; TRBD1 matches at 11 bases. The clonotype was recovered from a woman aged 50 to 65 who had recovered from COVID-19. Source material: PBMCs or T cells enriched from blood (not recorded which). DNA for the CDR3: TGTGCCAGCAGGGGGACAGGGGGGAACATTCAGTACTTC. Translation gives CASRGTGGNIQYF.